This T cell receptor (beta chain) is from a study of shared clonotypes between healthy human individuals. This clone has just one count. At one of its ends the junction is not consistent with the germline gene, which may arise from a read error. This CDR3 comprises 16 residues. Germline loops: CDR1 SEHNR, CDR2 FQNEAQ (reference sequence). Profiling relied on immunoSEQ multiplex PCR, and the TCRdb table lists in-frame clones only, not all of them. The table lists under 600,000 clones, roughly 79% of them singletons. The chain carries TRBV7-9 and TRBJ2-1; TRBD2 aligns across 9 bases. This receptor was identified in a middle-aged woman in good health. Some clones in this sample may be carry-over from other donors' samples. Sequenced material: PBMCs. The CDR3 region is CASSQETSGSYNEQFF. CDR3 DNA sequence: TGCGCCAGCAGCCAAGAGACTAGCGGCTCCTACAATGAGCAGTTCTTC.